One sample yielded the 7 T cell receptor beta chains listed below, sequenced in a study of blood T cell repertoires in COVID-19. Profiled with immunoSEQ multiplex PCR; TCRdb holds only in-frame clones, not every one. The table lists some 50,000 clones, 83% of them singletons. Sequenced input: peripheral blood. These receptors all stem from a man older than 75 in a cohort sampled during active COVID-19.

The chain couples TRBV18 to TRBJ2-7, with 10 bases aligning to TRBD2. Germline values: CDR1 KGHSH, CDR2 LQKENI. V was pared by 3 bases and J by 0 bases, with 8 bases of the junction left unmatched. The CDR3 is 17 residues long. The CDR3 is CASSPGVAGGPSYEQYF. CDR3 DNA sequence: TGTGCCAGCTCACCTGGGGTAGCGGGGGGACCCTCCTACGAGCAGTACTTC.

The chain is built from TRBV18 and TRBJ1-2; tentative D call: TRBD1 (6 bases). The CDR3 spans 14 residues. Germline loops: CDR1 KGHSH, CDR2 LQKENI. V lost 3 bases, J lost 4 bases, and 12 bases lay in between. The CDR3 spells CASSPEQGTYGYTF. The CDR3 DNA sequence: TGTGCCAGCTCACCCGAGCAGGGGACCTATGGCTACACCTTC.

This chain links TRBV2 with TRBJ2-5, with D maybe TRBD2 (7 bases). The V gene lost 3 bases and the J gene lost 1 base, with 12 bases spanning the gap. CDR3 length equals 15 residues. In germline, CDR1 is SNHLY, CDR2 FYNNEI. The CDR3 loop reads CASSEAGALQETQYF. The CDR3 coding sequence is TGTGCCAGCAGTGAGGCGGGGGCCCTCCAAGAGACCCAGTACTTC. Combining the CDR3 with reference TRBV2 and TRBJ2-5 gives the whole variable domain EPEVTQTPSHQVTQMGQEVILRCVPISNHLYFYWYRQILGQKVEFLVSFYNNEISEKSEIFDDQFSVERPDGSNFTLKIRSTKLEDSAMYFCASSEAGALQETQYFGPGTRLLVL.

This chain uses TRBV6-1 with TRBJ1-3; D may be TRBD1 (5 bases). Germline CDR1 MNHNS, CDR2 SASEGT. The germline V and J ends were trimmed by 10 bases and 2 bases, with 12 bases remaining between them. This CDR3 region has 13 residues. The CDR3 is CATTGGTGNTIYF. As DNA, the CDR3 is TGTGCCACCACGGGGGGTACTGGAAACACCATATATTTT.

This chain joins TRBV5-1 and TRBJ2-5; tentative D call: TRBD2 (6 bases). Germline V lookup: CDR1 SGHRS, CDR2 YFSETQ. V lost 5 bases, J lost 5 bases, and 22 bases lay in between. The CDR3 is made up of 16 amino acids. The CDR3 coding sequence is TGCGCCAGCAGTTTTACCGGGACCCAAGGAGGGGAGACCCAGTACTTC. The encoded protein is CASSFTGTQGGETQYF.

The chain is built from TRBV4-3 and TRBJ1-2, with 7 bases identical to TRBD1. The J segment lost 4 bases and the V segment lost 5 bases, leaving 7 bases of the junction unmatched. The CDR3 totals 14 residues. CDR1 and CDR2 (germline): LGHNA, YSLEER. This CDR3 is CASSSRDRAYGYTF. CDR3 coding DNA: TGCGCCAGCAGCTCTCGTGACAGGGCCTATGGCTACACCTTC.

This chain uses TRBV5-1 with TRBJ2-5, with TRBD1 as a possible D gene (6 bases). V gave up 0 bases and J gave up 2 bases, with 14 bases separating them. This CDR3 spans 16 amino acids. CDR1 is SGHRS, CDR2 YFSETQ, per germline. For the CDR3, the DNA is TGCGCCAGCAGCTTGGTCCTTACAGGGCAGCAAGAGACCCAGTACTTC. This encodes CASSLVLTGQQETQYF. The full variable domain, completed using reference TRBV5-1 and TRBJ2-5, is KAGVTQTPRYLIKTRGQQVTLSCSPISGHRSVSWYQQTPGQGLQFLFEYFSETQRNKGNFPGRFSGRQFSNSRSEMNVSTLELGDSALYLCASSLVLTGQQETQYFGPGTRLLVL.